This TCR beta chain was observed in a study of CD4 T cells in relation to SARS-CoV-2 and coronaviruses. Overall study findings and caveats: In approximately 70% of donors, memory CD4+ clonotypes crossrecognized SARS-CoV-2 and at least one common cold coronavirus spike. Crossreactive clones expanded significantly less to SARS-CoV-2 than monoreactive clones. The cross-reactivity analysis covered only spike protein, not other viral proteins.

Before the COVID-19 pandemic, during about 2010-2018, CD4+ T cells were taken from unexposed donors. Cryopreserved PBMCs were CD4-enriched, then split into naive and memory cells. Of note for this clone: What it binds is unknown.

TCRdb's copy holds only in-frame clones and misses some; the assay was immunoSEQ multiplex PCR. The sample lists about 59,000 clones, roughly 89% occurring once. The V and J ends lost 4 bases and 0 bases, in that order; junction bases with no gene match: 3. This CDR3 contains 14 residues. Per the germline V gene, CDR1 is LNHDA and CDR2 is SQIVND (reference sequence). This chain joins TRBV19 and TRBJ2-7; 7 bases are a match to TRBD2. The source material was memory CD4+ T cells from PBMCs. This TCR was sampled from a human donor in good health. The CDR3 coding sequence is TGTGCCAGTAGTACGGGCGGGAGCTCCTACGAGCAGTACTTC. This encodes CASSTGGSSYEQYF.